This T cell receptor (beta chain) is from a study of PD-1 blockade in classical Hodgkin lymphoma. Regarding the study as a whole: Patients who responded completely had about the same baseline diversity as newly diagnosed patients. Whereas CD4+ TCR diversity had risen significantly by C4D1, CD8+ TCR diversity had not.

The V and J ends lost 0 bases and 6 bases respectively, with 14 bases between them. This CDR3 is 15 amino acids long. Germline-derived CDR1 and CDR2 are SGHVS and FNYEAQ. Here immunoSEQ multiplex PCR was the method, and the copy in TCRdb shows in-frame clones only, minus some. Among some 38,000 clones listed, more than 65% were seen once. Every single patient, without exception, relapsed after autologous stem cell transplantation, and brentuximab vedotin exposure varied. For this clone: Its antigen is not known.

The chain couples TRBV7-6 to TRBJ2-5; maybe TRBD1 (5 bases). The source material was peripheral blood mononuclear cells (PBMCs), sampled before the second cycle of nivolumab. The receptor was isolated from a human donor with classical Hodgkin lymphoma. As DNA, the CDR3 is TGTGCCAGCAGCTTAGCTGGGGATTCAGGGCAGACCCAGTACTTC. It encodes CASSLAGDSGQTQYF.